A selection of T cell receptor beta chains follows, all from one sample in a study of Ad26.COV2.S vaccination and SARS-CoV-2 variants. Data came from immunoSEQ multiplex PCR; TCRdb stores just in-frame clones and leaves some out. The sample consists of a few hundred thousand clones, roughly 88% of them appearing once. The material sequenced was peripheral blood, taken in a trial of Ad26.COV2.S vaccine versus placebo. These receptors originate from a person aged 18-65 years who received the Ad26.COV2.S COVID-19 vaccine or a placebo. Each CDR3 is given with its conserved first and last residue. The order of the fields is D gene, clone size, J gene, V gene, CDR3 DNA, CDR3 protein. A D gene is named only where the DNA matches it firmly. Part of the rows lack a size; the others show once, few, many or a class for expanded clones.

>TRBD2|-|TRBJ2-1|TRBV12-3/TRBV12-4
TGTGCCAGCAGCCAAACTAGCGCTGAGCAGTTCTTC
CASSQTSAEQFF
>TRBD1|-|TRBJ2-2|TRBV3-1/TRBV3-2
TGTGCCAGCACCCAGGGGGCCGGGGAGCTGTTTTTT
CASTQGAGELFF
>-|-|TRBJ2-7|TRBV20-1
TGCAGTGCTCGTGGGAGTTGGTACGAGCAGTACTTC
CSARGSWYEQYF
>-|-|TRBJ2-1|TRBV9
TGTGCCAGCAGCGTAGTAGGGGAGGGGGATGAGCAGTTCTTC
CASSVVGEGDEQFF
>-|-|TRBJ2-5|TRBV7-6
TGTGCCAGCAGCCAGTGGGGGCCCCAAGAGACCCAGTACTTC
CASSQWGPQETQYF
>TRBD1|-|TRBJ1-2|TRBV19
TGTGCCAGTAGTAGACAGGGGGACTATGGCTACACCTTC
CASSRQGDYGYTF
>-|-|TRBJ1-2|TRBV6-2/TRBV6-3
TGTGCCAGCAGTTACCTCAGCTATGGCTACACCTTC
CASSYLSYGYTF
>-|-|TRBJ2-2|TRBV9
TGTGCCAGCAGCGTAGACAGCTCGAACACCGGGGAGCTGTTTTTT
CASSVDSSNTGELFF
>TRBD2|-|TRBJ2-3|TRBV3-1/TRBV3-2
TGTGCCAGCAGCCAAGTGGTAGCGGGAGAAGATACGCAGTATTTT
CASSQVVAGEDTQYF
>TRBD1|few|TRBJ1-2|TRBV18
TGTGCCAGCTCACCGACGGGACAGGGGGCGCTTGGCTACACCTTC
CASSPTGQGALGYTF
>-|-|TRBJ2-5|TRBV6-2/TRBV6-3
TGTGCCAGCAGTTACCCACCTAGAACCCAGTACTTC
CASSYPPRTQYF
>-|-|TRBJ2-3|TRBV10-3
TGTGCCATCAGTGAAAATCACGCTAGCACAGATACGCAGTATTTT
CAISENHASTDTQYF
>-|few|TRBJ1-2|TRBV7-9
TGTGCCAGCTCAACGCTGGACTATGGCTACACCTTC
CASSTLDYGYTF
>-|few|TRBJ2-2|TRBV6-2/TRBV6-3
TGTGCCAGCAGTTACTCGAGGTTGGGCGCCGGGGAGCTGTTTTTT
CASSYSRLGAGELFF
>-|-|TRBJ2-5|TRBV7-3
TGTGCCAGCAGCCCAAGTTCCGGGGGCATGGAGACCCAGTACTTC
CASSPSSGGMETQYF
>TRBD2|-|TRBJ2-3|TRBV27
TGTGCCAGCAGTTTATCACCGGGAGGTCGTACAGATACGCAGTATTTT
CASSLSPGGRTDTQYF
>-|-|TRBJ2-1|TRBV15
TGTGCCACCAGCAGAGATAGGAGTCAGGGGAACAACAATGAGCAGTTCTTC
CATSRDRSQGNNNEQFF
>-|-|TRBJ2-7|TRBV5-6
TGTGCCAGCAGCCTGGTGACTGGGGGTTTCTACGAGCAGTACTTC
CASSLVTGGFYEQYF
>-|once|TRBJ1-4|TRBV2
TGTGCCAGCAGGTCCCGGGCCCCAGAAGATGAAAAACTGTTTTTT
CASRSRAPEDEKLFF
>TRBD2|-|TRBJ2-3|TRBV2
TGTGCCAGCATCCCCCCTAGCGGACGCACAGATACGCAGTATTTT
CASIPPSGRTDTQYF
>TRBD2|-|TRBJ2-5|TRBV28
TGTGCCAGCAGCACCTCCCTAGCGGGAGAGGAAGAGACCCAGTACTTC
CASSTSLAGEEETQYF
>TRBD1|-|TRBJ2-6|TRBV13
TGTGCCAGCAGCCACGACAGGGGTGAACCCGGGGCCAACGTCCTGACTTTC
CASSHDRGEPGANVLTF
>-|-|TRBJ2-7|TRBV6-2/TRBV6-3
TGTGCCAGCAGTTATCAGGGTCGGGAGTACGAGCAGTACTTC
CASSYQGREYEQYF
>-|few|TRBJ1-5|TRBV15
TGTGCCACCAGGATAAGCAATCAGCCCCAGCATTTT
CATRISNQPQHF
>TRBD1|-|TRBJ1-1|TRBV5-1
TGCGCCAGCAGCCTTGGGACAGGGGGCACTGAAGCTTTCTTT
CASSLGTGGTEAFF
>TRBD1|-|TRBJ2-1|TRBV5-5
TGTGCCAGCAGTCCAGGGGGAACTTCCCCGCGTAATGAGCAGTTCTTC
CASSPGGTSPRNEQFF
>-|-|TRBJ2-5|TRBV6-5
TGTGCCAGCCGTATTCCGGGAAGGGAGACCCAGTACTTC
CASRIPGRETQYF
>-|once|TRBJ2-7|TRBV5-8
TGTGCCAGCAGTAGGAGGGTGAGCTCCTACGAGCAGTACTTC
CASSRRVSSYEQYF
>TRBD2|-|TRBJ2-2|TRBV5-1
TGCGCCAGCAGCCTAGGACTAGACGCCGGGGAGCTGTTTTTT
CASSLGLDAGELFF
>TRBD1|-|TRBJ1-1|TRBV18
TGTGCCAGCTCACCCGAGAGACAGGGAGCTTTCTTT
CASSPERQGAFF
>-|-|TRBJ2-1|TRBV11-2
TGTGCCAGCAGCTTTAGTGGGTCAAATGAGCAGTTCTTC
CASSFSGSNEQFF
>TRBD2|-|TRBJ2-1|TRBV6-2/TRBV6-3
TGTGCCAGCAGTTACGGTAGCGGGAGATGGTCCTACAATGAGCAGTTCTTC
CASSYGSGRWSYNEQFF